What follows are 32 T cell receptor beta chains derived from one specimen sequenced in a study of response to subunit inactivated influenza vaccine. TCRdb re-analysed the RT-PCR reads in MiXCR, keeping a single row per CDR3 protein. The sample carries 180,000 or so distinct CDR3 sequences, 12% recorded once. The same sample was also studied in work on T cells expressing NK-cell markers. That work contributes: TCR beta cDNA was made by 5'RACE template switching with UMIs.

This sample comprised CD8+ T cells sorted from PBMCs, obtained 11 to 12 days after vaccination. The receptors were sampled from a man between 50 and 59 years old who received an inactivated influenza vaccine.

V usage is TRBV13 and J usage is TRBJ2-7; 8 nucleotides agree with TRBD2. With V trimmed by 4 bases and J by 7 bases, 9 bases remained unmatched. Germline V CDR1 and CDR2: PRHDT, FYEKMQ (reference sequence). The CDR3 has 14 residues. In DNA, the CDR3 is TGTGCCAGCAGCTCCGGGGGGGGCGTTGAGGAGCAGTACTTC. As protein: CASSSGGGVEEQYF.

CDR3 protein: CSARYLAGMSDTQYF. The DNA for the CDR3 is TGCAGTGCTAGGTACCTAGCGGGCATGTCAGATACGCAGTATTTT. The chain carries TRBV20-1 and TRBJ2-3, with TRBD2 matching 8 bases. Germline CDR1 DFQATT, CDR2 SNEGSKA (reference sequence). The junction had 9 bases not matched to a gene; V was cut back by 3 bases and J by 4 bases. The CDR3 length is 15 residues.

This clonotype was seen a handful of times. The chain uses TRBV7-2 and TRBJ2-1, with D perhaps given as TRBD1 or TRBD2 (5 bases each). Germline assignment: CDR1 SGHTA and CDR2 FQGNSA. The CDR3 sequence is 15 residues long. The germline V and J ends were trimmed by 5 bases and 6 bases, with 17 bases remaining between them. The CDR3 reads CASSPGPGRINEQFF. The CDR3 DNA sequence: TGTGCCAGCAGCCCTGGCCCGGGACGAATCAATGAGCAGTTCTTC.

This chain uses TRBV25-1 with TRBJ2-1; 8 nucleotides line up with TRBD1. Germline lookup yields CDR1 MGHDK and CDR2 SYGVNS. This CDR3 is 17 amino acids long. The J segment lost 0 bases and the V segment lost 3 bases, leaving 7 bases of the junction unmatched. The CDR3, as DNA: TGTGCCAGCAGTGAGACAGGGGCAAAAGGCTCCTACAATGAGCAGTTCTTC. It translates to CASSETGAKGSYNEQFF. The full variable domain, with the rest looked up from reference TRBV25-1 and TRBJ2-1, is EADIYQTPRYLVIGTGKKITLECSQTMGHDKMYWYQQDPGMELHLIHYSYGVNSTEKGDLSSESTVSRIRTEHFPLTLESARPSHTSQYLCASSETGAKGSYNEQFFGPGTRLTVL.

The chain links TRBV7-9 to TRBJ2-5, with D possibly called TRBD1 or TRBD2 (6 bases each). The CDR3 consists of 15 residues. The germline gives CDR1 SEHNR, CDR2 FQNEAQ (reference sequence). V lost 4 bases, J lost 5 bases, and 17 bases lay in between. CDR3 amino acids: CASSSPRGLGETQYF. CDR3 sequence (DNA): TGTGCCAGCAGCTCCCCACGGGGGCTAGGGGAGACCCAGTACTTC.

This clonotype showed up just a few times. V usage is TRBV12-3 or TRBV12-4 and J usage is TRBJ2-3; D may be TRBD1 (5 bases). The CDR3 runs 15 residues. Trimming left V 5 bases short and J 0 bases short, with 12 bases between. CDR3 coding DNA: TGTGCCAGCAGTAAACAGGAATGGAGCACAGATACGCAGTATTTT. Encoded protein: CASSKQEWSTDTQYF.

The gene calls are TRBV7-9 and TRBJ2-1, with TRBD2 matching over 7 bases. CDR1 and CDR2 (germline): SEHNR, FQNEAQ (reference sequence). The CDR3 extends over 12 amino acids. V lost 11 bases and J lost 13; bases outside the gene matches: 14. The CDR3: CAGKVAGELQFF. CDR3 sequence (DNA): TGTGCCGGCAAAGTGGCGGGAGAGCTTCAGTTCTTC.

In DNA, the CDR3 is TGTGCCAGCAGCCTTGGAACCGGGGCCGGGAGAGACGAGCAGTACTTC. It is translated as CASSLGTGAGRDEQYF. The chain carries TRBV3-1 and TRBJ2-7, with D perhaps matching TRBD2 (6 bases). CDR1 and CDR2 from the germline V gene are LGHDT and YNNKEL (reference sequence). The CDR3 totals 16 residues. V was cut by 4 bases and J by 5 bases, with 21 bases left in between.

The chain couples TRBV11-2 to TRBJ1-6; no firm D call. Germline values: CDR1 SGHAT, CDR2 FQNNGV. The germline V and J ends were trimmed by 3 bases and 0 bases, with 18 bases remaining between them. CDR3 length: 19 amino acids. CDR3 DNA sequence: TGTGCCAGCAGCTTGGTGTATTCCCGATACAGCTCCTATAATTCACCCCTCCACTTT. Translation: CASSLVYSRYSSYNSPLHF.

This clonotype has at least ten counts. This sequence joins TRBV7-8 and TRBJ2-3; weak D call: TRBD2 (6 bases). In germline, CDR1 is SGHVS, CDR2 FQNEAQ. The CDR3 extends over 13 amino acids. V was pared by 0 bases and J by 5 bases, with 6 bases between. The CDR3 is CASSLAEGDTQYF. CDR3 nucleotide sequence: TGTGCCAGCAGCTTAGCGGAGGGAGATACGCAGTATTTT.

This chain uses TRBV11-1 with TRBJ2-3; TRBD2 matches at 11 bases. The CDR3 is 18 amino acids. CDR1 and CDR2 (germline): SGHAT, FQDESV (reference sequence). V shed 0 bases, J shed 0 bases, and the junction held 5 bases outside the gene matches. The CDR3: CASSLAKGLAASTDTQYF. The CDR3 nucleotides are TGTGCCAGCAGCTTAGCGAAGGGACTAGCGGCAAGCACAGATACGCAGTATTTT.

The rearrangement joins TRBV14 to TRBJ1-4, with a weak D call TRBD1 (5 bases). The CDR3 sequence is 15 residues long. Germline assignment: CDR1 SGHDN and CDR2 FVKESK. V shed 3 bases and J shed 8 bases, with 16 bases lying between them. CDR3 in amino acids: CASSQKPWDPEKLFF. The CDR3 coding sequence is TGTGCCAGCAGCCAGAAGCCCTGGGACCCGGAAAAACTGTTTTTT. The whole variable domain, remainder taken from reference TRBV14 and TRBJ1-4, is EAGVTQFPSHSVIEKGQTVTLRCDPISGHDNLYWYRRVMGKEIKFLLHFVKESKQDESGMPNNRFLAERTGGTYSTLKVQPAELEDSGVYFCASSQKPWDPEKLFFGSGTQLSVL.

The J gene is TRBJ2-3, the V gene TRBV7-9, with unresolved D. V lost 2 bases, J lost 13 bases, and 13 bases lay in between. Germline V lookup: CDR1 SEHNR, CDR2 FQNEAQ (reference sequence). The length of the CDR3 is 12 residues. CDR3 DNA sequence: TGTGCCAGCAGCTTATTTACGGACGGAGAGTATTTT. Protein: CASSLFTDGEYF.

CDR3 in DNA: TGTGCCAGCAGTTTCTTGGACAGCACCTACGAGCAGTACTTC. Protein product: CASSFLDSTYEQYF. The rearrangement links TRBV28 to TRBJ2-7; maybe TRBD1 (6 bases). The CDR3 runs 14 residues. The germline V and J ends were trimmed by 3 bases and 2 bases, with 11 bases remaining between them. Germline V gene data show CDR1 as MDHEN and CDR2 as SYDVKM. The variable domain in full, with the rest retrieved from reference TRBV28 and TRBJ2-7, is DVKVTQSSRYLVKRTGEKVFLECVQDMDHENMFWYRQDPGLGLRLIYFSYDVKMKEKGDIPEGYSVSREKKERFSLILESASTNQTSMYLCASSFLDSTYEQYFGPGTRLTVT.

This clonotype has only a few counts. V and J are TRBV12-3 or TRBV12-4 and TRBJ2-3; a possible D gene is TRBD2 (5 bases). The CDR3 totals 15 residues. Deletions cut 1 base from V and 3 bases from J, with 11 bases between. CDR3 DNA: TGTGCCAGCAGTTTAGAGCTAGCAACAACAGATACGCAGTATTTT. It codes for CASSLELATTDTQYF.

In its sample, this clonotype was seen a few times. The V call is TRBV19, the J call TRBJ1-6, with unresolved D. CDR1 LNHDA and CDR2 SQIVND come from the germline V gene (reference sequence). This CDR3 has 14 amino acids. V was clipped by 4 bases and J by 0 bases, with 4 bases between them. The CDR3 region is CASSRSSYNSPLHF. The CDR3 DNA follows: TGTGCCAGTAGTAGGAGCTCCTATAATTCACCCCTCCACTTT.

This chain links TRBV20-1 with TRBJ2-3; D unclear. The CDR3 has 15 amino acids. V lost 4 bases to trimming and J lost 0 bases, with 14 bases between them. CDR1 and CDR2 from the germline V gene are DFQATT and SNEGSKA (reference sequence). The CDR3 sequence is CSANPLAVSTDTQYF. The CDR3 DNA sequence: TGCAGTGCTAACCCTTTGGCAGTTAGCACAGATACGCAGTATTTT.

Remarks on this clonotype: At one end, the junction sequence differs from germline, possibly due to a read error. V and J are TRBV2 and TRBJ1-3; D gene unclear. Germline CDR1 SNHLY, CDR2 FYNNEI. CDR3 length equals 17 residues. CDR3 in amino acids: CASSEAGARPTGNTINF. In DNA, the CDR3 is TGTGCCAGCAGTGAAGCGGGCGCCAGACCAACTGGAAACACCATAAATTTT.

In its sample, this clonotype was seen a few times. The rearrangement joins TRBV11-2 to TRBJ2-1; 15 nucleotides agree with TRBD2. The trim removed 3 bases at V and 5 bases at J, leaving 11 bases unmatched. The CDR3 totals 19 residues. From germline, CDR1 is SGHAT and CDR2 FQNNGV. Written as DNA, the CDR3 is TGTGCCAGCAGCTTCTTAGGACTAGCGGGAGGGCCGGAAAACAATGAGCAGTTCTTC. Protein sequence: CASSFLGLAGGPENNEQFF.

This clonotype was seen a handful of times. The chain links TRBV3-1 to TRBJ2-2, with D possibly being TRBD1 or TRBD2 (5 bases each). Trimming took 3 bases from V and 0 from J, leaving 8 bases between them. The CDR3 loop spans 15 amino acids. Germline lookup yields CDR1 LGHDT and CDR2 YNNKEL (reference sequence). The CDR3 DNA reads TGTGCCAGCAGCCAGGGACCAACGAACACCGGGGAGCTGTTTTTT. Translating gives CASSQGPTNTGELFF.

This clonotype was seen more than once but under ten times. The gene calls are TRBV7-8 and TRBJ2-1; D gene uncertain. V was shortened by 5 bases and J by 6 bases, with 14 bases between the two germline ends. Looked up from germline, CDR1 is SGHVS and CDR2 is FQNEAQ. This CDR3 contains 14 residues. CDR3 loop: CASSPRILGNEQFF. Written as DNA, the CDR3 is TGTGCCAGCAGCCCCAGGATTCTTGGCAATGAGCAGTTCTTC.

The chain couples TRBV11-2 to TRBJ2-5; TRBD2 matches at 7 bases. CDR3 length equals 16 residues. CDR1 is SGHAT, CDR2 FQNNGV, per germline. V lost 1 base and J lost 5; bases outside the gene matches: 10. The CDR3 nucleotides read TGTGCCAGCAGCTTAGGGGCACGCGTGGGGGGGGAGACCCAGTACTTC. It codes for CASSLGARVGGETQYF.

This clonotype was recorded many times. This chain joins TRBV7-8 and TRBJ1-1; D gene unclear. The CDR3 loop spans 11 amino acids. CDR1 is SGHVS and CDR2 is FQNEAQ in the germline V gene. Deletions cut 5 bases from V and 3 bases from J, with 4 bases between. Written as DNA, the CDR3 is TGTGCCAGCAGCACCCACACTGAAGCTTTCTTT. It codes for CASSTHTEAFF. Supplemented by reference TRBV7-8 and TRBJ1-1, the full variable domain reads GAGVSQSPRYKVAKRGQDVALRCDPISGHVSLFWYQQALGQGPEFLTYFQNEAQLDKSGLPSDRFFAERPEGSVSTLKIQRTQQEDSAVYLCASSTHTEAFFGQGTRLTVV.

This clonotype was seen ten or more times. This chain links TRBV25-1 with TRBJ2-3; 7 nucleotides align to TRBD2. Germline V CDR1 and CDR2: MGHDK, SYGVNS. The CDR3 is 14 residues long. V was clipped by 8 bases and J by 4 bases; unmatched bases: 9. CDR3 in amino acids: CASGDGAGADTQYF. The CDR3 bases are TGTGCCAGCGGCGACGGGGCGGGGGCAGATACGCAGTATTTT.

This clonotype appeared many times. The V gene is TRBV10-3, the J gene TRBJ2-1; D possibly matches TRBD1 or TRBD2 (5 bases each). V was shortened by 0 bases and J by 8 bases, with 14 bases between the two germline ends. The CDR3 contains 15 residues. Germline assignment: CDR1 ENHRY and CDR2 SYGVKD. This CDR3 is CAISESEGLRYEQFF. CDR3 DNA sequence: TGTGCCATCAGTGAGTCCGAGGGGTTGAGGTATGAGCAGTTCTTC.

In its sample, this clonotype was seen a few times. V gene TRBV15 combines with J gene TRBJ2-6, with D possibly being TRBD1 or TRBD2 (5 bases each). Trimming took off 6 bases at V and 0 bases at J, with 12 bases between the two ends. The CDR3 runs to 16 residues. Germline V lookup: CDR1 LNHNV, CDR2 YYDKDF (reference sequence). This CDR3 is CATSGTTGSGANVLTF. CDR3 nucleotide sequence: TGTGCCACCAGTGGGACCACCGGCTCTGGGGCCAACGTCCTGACTTTC.

This clonotype was counted between two and nine times. The chain carries TRBV20-1 and TRBJ1-6; 7 bases fit TRBD1. Germline V CDR1 and CDR2: DFQATT, SNEGSKA (reference sequence). The CDR3 loop spans 13 amino acids. J was trimmed by 7 bases and V by 5 bases; bases with no gene match: 5. The CDR3 loop reads CSAPRRGNSPLHF. The CDR3 region has the DNA TGCAGTGCTCCCCGCAGGGGGAATTCACCCCTCCACTTT.

The J gene is TRBJ2-7, the V gene TRBV4-3; D possibly corresponds to TRBD2 (6 bases). CDR1 and CDR2 (germline): LGHNA, YSLEER. The CDR3 runs to 13 residues. V was trimmed by 5 bases and J by 5 bases, leaving 13 bases between them. In DNA, the CDR3 is TGCGCCAGCAGCTATACTAGCTACCACGAGCAGTACTTC. It encodes CASSYTSYHEQYF.

The table lists this clonotype with a few counts. The rearrangement joins TRBV5-1 to TRBJ2-7, with 7 positions matching TRBD2. Germline-derived CDR1 and CDR2 are SGHRS and YFSETQ. The CDR3 is made up of 15 amino acids. J lost 2 bases, V lost 0 bases, and 5 bases had no gene match. In DNA, the CDR3 is TGCGCCAGCAGCTTGGATGACGGGGGGACCTACGAGCAGTACTTC. Its protein product is CASSLDDGGTYEQYF.

A few counts support this clonotype. The chain has TRBV5-8 and TRBJ1-1; the D gene is possibly TRBD1 (5 bases). V lost 0 bases and J 5 bases, leaving 11 bases between the germline ends. From germline, CDR1 is SGHTS and CDR2 YDEGEE. This CDR3 comprises 14 residues. CDR3 in amino acids: CASSLAGWGTEAFF. The DNA of the CDR3 is TGTGCCAGCAGCTTGGCCGGTTGGGGGACTGAAGCTTTCTTT.

The chain joins TRBV4-3 to TRBJ2-7; D possibly corresponds to TRBD1 (5 bases). Germline-derived CDR1 and CDR2 are LGHNA and YSLEER. This CDR3 contains 16 residues. The V end lost 1 base, the J end lost 2 bases, and 15 bases lay between the germline ends. CDR3 region: CASSQVRRVPTYEQYF. CDR3 bases: TGCGCCAGCAGCCAAGTCCGCAGGGTTCCGACCTACGAGCAGTACTTC.

This clonotype was seen a few times. V usage is TRBV10-3 and J usage is TRBJ2-7; 11 bases align to TRBD2. Germline V gene lookup returns CDR1 ENHRY and CDR2 SYGVKD. The CDR3 loop spans 18 amino acids. With 7 bases clipped from V and 3 bases from J, the junction kept 17 bases outside the gene matches. The CDR3: CAINGGGLAAARGYEQYF. Here the CDR3 DNA reads TGTGCCATCAATGGTGGGGGACTAGCGGCCGCAAGGGGCTACGAGCAGTACTTC.